This passage covers 18 T cell receptor beta chains from one sample sequenced in a study of immune heterogeneity within non-small cell lung tumors. In a multiplex PCR, 32 V and 13 J primers amplified TCR beta CDR3. In TCRdb, the multiplex PCR reads were re-called with MiXCR into one record per CDR3 protein. The sample yields about 15,000 distinct CDR3 sequences, 25% to 35% seen once. Template material comprised bulk tumor genomic DNA at roughly 630 ng per sample. Several biopsies were collected from each primary tumor during surgery. They were spaced as far apart as possible within the tumor mass. Each patient presented with untreated, newly diagnosed non-small cell lung cancer and received curative surgery. Sequenced material: lung tumor tissue. The receptors were gathered from a man aged 40-50 years with non-small cell lung cancer.

This clonotype is judged medium-sized. The chain has TRBV11-2 and TRBJ2-1; 9 nucleotides match TRBD2. Trimming took 8 bases from V and 9 from J; bases not matched to a gene: 11. The CDR3 spans 14 residues. The germline V gene encodes CDR1 SGHAT and CDR2 FQNNGV. The CDR3 here is CASGGRAIGSEQFF. CDR3 sequence (DNA): TGTGCCAGCGGCGGGAGGGCAATTGGTAGTGAGCAGTTCTTC.

Worth noting for this clonotype: A read error may produce the germline difference seen at one junction end. CDR3 nucleotide sequence: TGTGCCAGCGGCTTGACAGAATACACTGAAGCTTTCTTT. It encodes CASGLTEYTEAFF. This rearrangement joins TRBV11-3 to TRBJ1-1, with D tentatively TRBD1 (5 bases). Germline assignment: CDR1 SGHNT and CDR2 YENEEA. The CDR3 has 13 amino acids.

This clonotype was counted at least ten times. The chain is built from TRBV7-3 and TRBJ2-1; possibly TRBD1 or TRBD2 for D (5 bases each). The V and J ends lost 0 bases and 2 bases respectively, with 8 bases between them. Per germline, CDR1 SGHTA and CDR2 FQGTGA. The CDR3 extends over 15 amino acids. DNA for the CDR3: TGTGCCAGCAGCTTAACAGGGGAGCCCTACAATGAGCAGTTCTTC. Protein product: CASSLTGEPYNEQFF.

This clonotype showed up many times. The CDR3: CATSARYQETQYF. The CDR3 bases are TGTGCCACCAGTGCCAGGTACCAAGAGACCCAGTACTTC. The chain joins TRBV24-1 to TRBJ2-5; D is undetermined. This CDR3 is 13 amino acids long. Germline values: CDR1 KGHDR, CDR2 SFDVKD. Between the trimmed V and J ends, which lost 5 bases and 0 bases, there was a span of 6 bases.

Regarding this clonotype: A read error is possible here, since a much larger clone lies one base away. CDR3 in DNA: TGTGCCAGTAGTAAAAACCTGGACAGCTATGGCTACACCTTC. Residues: CASSKNLDSYGYTF. This sequence joins TRBV19 and TRBJ1-2; D possibly corresponds to TRBD1 (6 bases). This CDR3 contains 14 residues. V was clipped by 4 bases and J by 4 bases, with 13 bases between them. Germline CDR1 is LNHDA and CDR2 is SQIVND (reference sequence).

The V call is TRBV2, the J call TRBJ1-2; TRBD1 matches at 9 bases. In germline, CDR1 is SNHLY, CDR2 FYNNEI. The V segment lost 6 bases and the J segment 10 bases; nucleotides outside the gene matches: 9. The CDR3 spans 13 residues. DNA of the CDR3: TGTGCCAGCAGCACAGGGGGCTGGGGTGCCTACACCTTC. It codes for CASSTGGWGAYTF.

This clonotype appeared many times. The V call is TRBV19, the J call TRBJ1-6; D is possibly TRBD1 (6 bases). CDR3 length equals 18 residues. From germline, CDR1 is LNHDA and CDR2 SQIVND (reference sequence). Trimming left V 5 bases short and J 1 base short, with 18 bases between. The CDR3 nucleotides read TGTGCCAGTAGTCGGGGGGCCCTAAGTGGTTCCTATAATTCACCCCTCCACTTT. Translated, it gives CASSRGALSGSYNSPLHF. Full variable domain (missing parts from reference TRBV19 and TRBJ1-6): DGGITQSPKYLFRKEGQNVTLSCEQNLNHDAMYWYRQDPGQGLRLIYYSQIVNDFQKGDIAEGYSVSREKKESFPLTVTSAQKNPTAFYLCASSRGALSGSYNSPLHFGNGTRLTVT.

This clonotype was detected a few times. The gene calls are TRBV30 and TRBJ1-2; 7 positions agree with TRBD1. The V gene's germline CDR1 is GTSNPN and CDR2 SVGIG (reference sequence). After removal of 4 bases from V and 4 bases from J, the junction contained 3 bases not matched to a gene. This CDR3 contains 12 residues. CDR3 DNA sequence: TGTGCCTGGACGGGGACAGTCTATGGCTACACCTTC. The encoded protein is CAWTGTVYGYTF.

This clonotype came up a few times. The chain combines TRBV27 with TRBJ2-1; 13 nucleotides line up with TRBD2. CDR1 and CDR2 (germline): MNHEY, SMNVEV (reference sequence). Trimming cost V 2 bases and J 9 bases; bases outside gene matches: 4. The CDR3 length is 15 residues. The CDR3 is CASSLGLAGVGEQFF. In nucleotides, the CDR3 is TGTGCCAGCAGTTTAGGACTAGCGGGAGTGGGTGAGCAGTTCTTC.

This clonotype was detected a few times. J is TRBJ1-1 and V is TRBV20-1; no reliable D call. Deletions cut 4 bases from V and 1 base from J, with 7 bases between. Germline V lookup: CDR1 DFQATT, CDR2 SNEGSKA (reference sequence). The CDR3 consists of 12 residues. The CDR3 sequence: CSATTRNTEAFF. The CDR3 DNA follows: TGCAGTGCTACAACAAGGAACACTGAAGCTTTCTTT.

Worth noting for this clonotype: This may arise from a read error, as a much more abundant clone is one base away. The rearrangement uses TRBV9 and TRBJ2-3, with 13 bases lining up with TRBD2. Germline V gives CDR1 SGDLS, CDR2 YYNGEE. CDR3 length: 18 residues. V lost 4 bases and J lost 4; bases outside the gene matches: 12. CDR3 nucleotides: TGTGCCAGCAGCATATGGACTAGCGGGAGTAGGCTGGCAGATACGCAGTATTTT. Protein sequence: CASSIWTSGSRLADTQYF.

This chain links TRBV6-4 with TRBJ2-7; tentative D call: TRBD2 (7 bases). CDR3 size: 15 residues. V lost 5 bases, J lost 5 bases, and 19 bases lay in between. Germline V CDR1 and CDR2: MRHNA, SNTAGT. The CDR3, as DNA: TGTGCCAGCAGTCCGTGGGGGGGGGGCACCGACGAGCAGTACTTC. Encoded protein: CASSPWGGGTDEQYF.

The genes are TRBV6-5 and TRBJ1-1; D is ambiguous. The CDR3 covers 14 residues. Germline loops: CDR1 MNHEY, CDR2 SVGAGI. The V end was cut by 4 bases, the J end by 5 bases, with 14 bases between. The CDR3, as DNA: TGTGCCAGCAGTTCTGCAGCAGATAATACTGAAGCTTTCTTT. Amino acid sequence: CASSSAADNTEAFF.

In this sample, this clonotype turned up many times. The genes are TRBV5-1 and TRBJ2-5, with 9 positions matching TRBD1. Per the germline V gene, CDR1 is SGHRS and CDR2 is YFSETQ. The V and J ends lost 3 bases and 3 bases, in that order; junction bases with no gene match: 6. The CDR3 extends over 15 amino acids. CDR3 DNA sequence: TGCGCCAGCAGCTCCGGGACAGGGCGGGAAGAGACCCAGTACTTC. It yields the protein CASSSGTGREETQYF.

This clonotype was seen at least ten times. This chain uses TRBV2 with TRBJ1-2, with D possibly matching TRBD1 (6 bases). Germline CDR1 is SNHLY and CDR2 is FYNNEI. The CDR3 is made up of 13 amino acids. Trimming took off 7 bases at V and 8 bases at J, with 17 bases between the two ends. CDR3 nucleotides: TGTGCCAGCATCACACAGGGTCGGGGAGGCTACACCTTC. Translation: CASITQGRGGYTF.

The rearrangement uses TRBV27 and TRBJ2-1; no reliable D call. Trimming left V 3 bases short and J 7 bases short, with 13 bases between. There are 14 residues in the CDR3. Germline CDR1 is MNHEY and CDR2 is SMNVEV (reference sequence). CDR3 amino acids: CASSLKFRVNEQFF. Written as DNA, the CDR3 is TGTGCCAGCAGTTTGAAATTCCGCGTGAATGAGCAGTTCTTC.

This clonotype was seen ten or more times. This chain's CDR3 is CASTIRLAGGNNEQFF. For the CDR3, the DNA is TGTGCCAGCACCATTAGGTTAGCGGGAGGTAACAATGAGCAGTTCTTC. The chain employs TRBV12-3 or TRBV12-4 and TRBJ2-1; 10 bases match TRBD2. This CDR3 has 16 amino acids. With 7 bases clipped from V and 5 bases from J, the junction kept 11 bases outside the gene matches.

This clonotype was recorded many times. The rearrangement links TRBV6-1 to TRBJ2-4; the match to TRBD1 covers 9 bases. The V gene end was trimmed by 4 bases and the J gene end by 2 bases; junction bases not matched to a gene: 9. CDR1 MNHNS and CDR2 SASEGT come from the germline V gene. The CDR3 is made up of 17 amino acids. CDR3 in DNA: TGTGCCAGCAGTGCATCGACCGGGACAGGGACCAAAAACATTCAGTACTTC. Translation: CASSASTGTGTKNIQYF.